The rows below give T cell receptor beta chains drawn from one sample of a study of human T cells and chemical hapten exposure. Each CDR3 protein is one row after TCRdb ran MiXCR on the RACE reads. The sample has 120,000 or so distinct CDR3 sequences, roughly 13% seen once. The sequences come from whole blood, collected in connection with sensitization to the hapten diphenylcyclopropenone (DPC). These receptor sequences come from a man between 18 and 29 years old with alopecia areata. Some clones in this sample may be carry-over from other donors' samples. Both conserved end residues are part of each CDR3. The D gene is left open where the match is weak. Clone sizes are given selectively: once, few, many, or a class where the clone is expanded.

V: TRBV4-3; D: TRBD2; size: .; J: TRBJ2-7; DNA: TGCGCCAGCAGCCAAGGGGAGGGTAGAACCTACGAGCAGTACTTC; CDR3: CASSQGEGRTYEQYF
V: TRBV11-2; D: .; size: few; J: TRBJ2-7; DNA: TGTGCCAGCAGCTTAGTAGCTTTAGGCTACGAGCAGTACTTC; CDR3: CASSLVALGYEQYF
V: TRBV6-4; D: .; size: few; J: TRBJ2-2; DNA: TGTGCCAGCAGTGACGCAGACACCGGGGAGCTGTTTTTT; CDR3: CASSDADTGELFF
V: TRBV18; D: TRBD1; size: .; J: TRBJ1-2; DNA: TGTGCCAGCTCACTCGGACAGGGTGGCTACACCTTC; CDR3: CASSLGQGGYTF
V: TRBV10-3; D: .; size: .; J: TRBJ1-2; DNA: TGTGCCATTGCCCAGGGAGAAGGCTACACCTTC; CDR3: CAIAQGEGYTF
V: TRBV12-3/TRBV12-4; D: .; size: .; J: TRBJ1-4; DNA: TGTGCCAGCAGTTTAGTTGCAGGGTTGAGTGAAAAACTGTTTTTT; CDR3: CASSLVAGLSEKLFF
V: TRBV7-9; D: .; size: .; J: TRBJ2-2; DNA: TGTGCCAGCAGCACCCCGGACACCGGGGAGCTGTTTTTT; CDR3: CASSTPDTGELFF
V: TRBV7-2; D: .; size: many; J: TRBJ1-1; DNA: TGTGCCAGCAGCTTAGGAAGGGGGGATGAAGCTTTCTTT; CDR3: CASSLGRGDEAFF
V: TRBV12-3/TRBV12-4; D: .; size: .; J: TRBJ1-3; DNA: TGTGCCAGCACCATTAGAAGCGAGGGGGAGTATGGAAACACCATATATTTT; CDR3: CASTIRSEGEYGNTIYF
V: TRBV20-1; D: .; size: .; J: TRBJ2-1; DNA: TGCAGTGCTGCCCCAGGGTTCCCCTACAATGAGCAGTTCTTC; CDR3: CSAAPGFPYNEQFF
V: TRBV11-2; D: .; size: few; J: TRBJ2-3; DNA: TGTGCCAGCAGCTTTTCCAGGGTTGGGGATACGCAGTATTTT; CDR3: CASSFSRVGDTQYF
V: TRBV6-1; D: TRBD1; size: .; J: TRBJ2-3; DNA: TGTGCCAGCAGGGCCCGGACAGGGGTGAGAGATACGCAGTATTTT; CDR3: CASRARTGVRDTQYF
V: TRBV6-1; D: .; size: few; J: TRBJ1-1; DNA: TGTGCCAGCAGTGAATCGGGAGGAGTCGGTGAAGCTTTCTTT; CDR3: CASSESGGVGEAFF
V: TRBV7-2; D: TRBD2; size: once; J: TRBJ2-7; DNA: TGTGCCAGCAGCTTAAGAGGGACTAGCGGGGAGCTCTCCTACAATGAGCAGTACTTC; CDR3: CASSLRGTSGELSYNEQYF
V: TRBV29-1; D: TRBD1; size: .; J: TRBJ2-7; DNA: TGCAGCGCAAGACAGGGAAGGGCAGACGAGCAGTACTTC; CDR3: CSARQGRADEQYF
V: TRBV5-4; D: .; size: few; J: TRBJ2-3; DNA: TGTGCCAGCAGCTGGGGGGCTAGCGGACGAGATACGCAGTATTTT; CDR3: CASSWGASGRDTQYF
V: TRBV6-4; D: .; size: .; J: TRBJ2-3; DNA: TGTGCCAGCAGTGTTCAGGCCAGCACAGATACGCAGTATTTT; CDR3: CASSVQASTDTQYF